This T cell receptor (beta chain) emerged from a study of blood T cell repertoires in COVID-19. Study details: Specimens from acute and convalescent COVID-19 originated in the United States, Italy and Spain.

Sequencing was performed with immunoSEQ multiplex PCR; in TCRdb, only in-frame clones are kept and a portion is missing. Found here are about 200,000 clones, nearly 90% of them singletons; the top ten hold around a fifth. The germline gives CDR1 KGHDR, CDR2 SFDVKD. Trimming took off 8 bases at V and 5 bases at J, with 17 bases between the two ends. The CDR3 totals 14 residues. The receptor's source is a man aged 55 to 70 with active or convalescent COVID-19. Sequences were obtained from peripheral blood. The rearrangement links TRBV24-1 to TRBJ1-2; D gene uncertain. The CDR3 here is CATIPEGTRYGYTF. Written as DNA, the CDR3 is TGTGCCACCATTCCCGAGGGCACTCGGTATGGCTACACCTTC.